Following are 30 T cell receptor beta chains from one sample sequenced in a study of blood T cell repertoires in COVID-19. Data came from immunoSEQ multiplex PCR; TCRdb stores just in-frame clones and leaves some out. The table lists some 11,000 clones, about 90% of them singletons. Sequenced sample: peripheral blood. Receptor source: a human donor in a cohort sampled during active COVID-19.

V is TRBV29-1 and J is TRBJ1-2; 8 bases align to TRBD1. The CDR3 covers 14 residues. Trimming at V came to 3 bases and at J to 7 bases, leaving 10 bases not matched to a gene. The germline CDR1 and CDR2 sequences are SQVTM and ANQGSEA. This CDR3 reads CSVDLAGGARGYTF. The CDR3 coding sequence is TGCAGCGTTGATTTGGCAGGGGGCGCCCGTGGCTACACCTTC.

About this clone itself: Distinct nucleotide sequences in the sample also encode this CDR3. The rearrangement uses TRBV9 and TRBJ2-1; TRBD2 matches 9 bases. With V trimmed by 0 bases and J by 8 bases, 6 bases remained unmatched. Per germline, CDR1 SGDLS and CDR2 YYNGEE. This CDR3 region has 15 residues. CDR3 sequence reads: CASSVGAGGLYEQFF. CDR3 nucleotide sequence: TGTGCCAGCAGCGTAGGTGCGGGGGGGCTCTATGAGCAGTTCTTC.

The chain employs TRBV19 and TRBJ2-5; weak D call: TRBD2 (5 bases). CDR3 length: 18 residues. The V end was cut by 10 bases, the J end by 0 bases, with 27 bases between. Germline assignment: CDR1 LNHDA and CDR2 SQIVND (reference sequence). CDR3 loop: CANMGSFSTDCDQETQYF. Here the CDR3 DNA reads TGTGCCAATATGGGAAGCTTTTCCACGGACTGCGACCAAGAGACCCAGTACTTC.

The chain uses TRBV9 and TRBJ2-5; D is possibly TRBD1 (5 bases). The V end was cut by 0 bases, the J end by 4 bases, with 16 bases between. From germline, CDR1 is SGDLS and CDR2 YYNGEE. CDR3 size: 16 residues. CDR3 amino acids: CASSVAGQPRGETQYF. The CDR3 region has the DNA TGTGCCAGCAGCGTAGCGGGTCAGCCTAGGGGAGAGACCCAGTACTTC.

The chain couples TRBV7-8 to TRBJ1-1, with 7 bases matching TRBD1. CDR3 length equals 14 residues. Looked up from germline, CDR1 is SGHVS and CDR2 is FQNEAQ. The trim removed 5 bases at V and 1 base at J, leaving 4 bases unmatched. The CDR3 sequence: CASSTRQGNTEAFF. The CDR3 DNA sequence: TGTGCCAGCAGCACCCGACAGGGGAACACTGAAGCTTTCTTT.

The chain uses TRBV2 and TRBJ1-5, with 9 bases aligning to TRBD1. Germline V gives CDR1 SNHLY, CDR2 FYNNEI. The CDR3 sequence is 15 residues long. J gave up 2 bases and V 6 bases, and 5 bases lay outside the gene matches. The CDR3 nucleotides are TGTGCCAGCAGCTCACAGGGGGCTGGCAATCAGCCCCAGCATTTT. Encoded protein: CASSSQGAGNQPQHF.

CDR3 DNA sequence: TGTGCCAGCAGTCTAGGACAGACTGAAGCTTTCTTT. The encoded protein is CASSLGQTEAFF. This sequence joins TRBV6-5 and TRBJ1-1, with D possibly being TRBD1 (6 bases). Germline V gene lookup returns CDR1 MNHEY and CDR2 SVGAGI. The ends were cut back, 5 bases at V and 5 bases at J, with 9 bases in the middle. The CDR3 has 12 amino acids.

This chain uses TRBV18 with TRBJ1-1; 8 nucleotides align to TRBD1. V dropped 3 bases and J dropped 3; count of bases not matched to a gene: 15. From germline, CDR1 is KGHSH and CDR2 LQKENI. The CDR3 spans 18 residues. The CDR3 sequence is CASSPHDRPTGEDTEAFF. The CDR3 nucleotides read TGTGCCAGCTCACCCCACGACCGACCGACAGGGGAGGACACTGAAGCTTTCTTT.

This rearrangement joins TRBV6-6 to TRBJ2-7, with D possibly being TRBD1 (6 bases). Between the trimmed V and J ends, which lost 5 bases and 2 bases, there was a span of 16 bases. Germline loops: CDR1 MNHNY, CDR2 SVGAGI (reference sequence). This CDR3 has 15 amino acids. In nucleotides, the CDR3 is TGTGCCAGCAGTCGCCCCACGACAGGAGCCTACGAGCAGTACTTC. This translates into CASSRPTTGAYEQYF.

This clone was detected only a few times. V and J are TRBV4-2 and TRBJ1-5; TRBD1 matches at 7 bases. Unmatched junction bases numbered 8, after V lost 1 base and J lost 5 bases. Germline V gene lookup returns CDR1 LGHNA and CDR2 YNFKEQ. The CDR3 length is 16 residues. The CDR3 here is CASSQGAGGSYQPQHF. The CDR3 DNA is TGTGCCAGCAGCCAAGGGGCAGGGGGTTCCTATCAGCCCCAGCATTTT.

This rearrangement joins TRBV2 to TRBJ1-1; the match to TRBD1 covers 7 bases. The CDR3 consists of 16 residues. CDR1 SNHLY and CDR2 FYNNEI come from the germline V gene. V trimming: 6 bases; J trimming: 3 bases; junction bases outside the gene matches: 13. The chain's CDR3 is CASRTGRRTRDTEAFF. CDR3 sequence (DNA): TGTGCCAGCAGGACAGGGAGGCGAACCCGGGACACTGAAGCTTTCTTT. The full variable domain, completed using reference TRBV2 and TRBJ1-1, is EPEVTQTPSHQVTQMGQEVILRCVPISNHLYFYWYRQILGQKVEFLVSFYNNEISEKSEIFDDQFSVERPDGSNFTLKIRSTKLEDSAMYFCASRTGRRTRDTEAFFGQGTRLTVV.

CDR3: CASSHTGSVAFF. The CDR3 nucleotides read TGTGCCAGCAGCCATACTGGGAGCGTAGCTTTCTTT. This chain uses TRBV5-6 with TRBJ1-1; no clear D gene. The CDR3 contains 12 residues. Trimming took off 4 bases at V and 10 bases at J, with 14 bases between the two ends. Looked up from germline, CDR1 is SGHDT and CDR2 is YYEEEE.

Turning to this clone: Its ends do not fully match the called genes, so a read error is possible. The chain employs TRBV5-1 and TRBJ2-5; 9 positions match TRBD1. Germline CDR1 and CDR2: SGHRS and YFSETQ. The CDR3 is 14 amino acids. The CDR3 sequence: CASTLIGQGFAQYF. In nucleotides, the CDR3 is TGCGCCAGCACCTTGATCGGACAGGGGTTCGCCCAGTACTTC.

The rearrangement joins TRBV11-2 to TRBJ2-7; perhaps TRBD2 as D (7 bases). The CDR3 length is 14 residues. Between the trimmed V and J ends, which lost 5 bases and 6 bases, there was a span of 17 bases. Germline loops: CDR1 SGHAT, CDR2 FQNNGV. The CDR3 nucleotides read TGTGCCAGCAGCCGAGGGGGGGCGACCTCCGAGCAGTACTTC. Translation gives CASSRGGATSEQYF.

This chain uses TRBV30 with TRBJ2-4, with D perhaps matching TRBD1 (5 bases). CDR3 length: 11 residues. The V end was cut by 5 bases, the J end by 4 bases, with 6 bases between. Germline CDR1 GTSNPN, CDR2 SVGIG (reference sequence). The CDR3 loop reads CAWDRKNIQYF. DNA for the CDR3: TGTGCCTGGGACAGAAAAAACATTCAGTACTTC.

The gene calls are TRBV19 and TRBJ2-7; TRBD1 matches 9 bases. This CDR3 is 15 amino acids long. Trimming cost V 4 bases and J 4 bases; bases outside gene matches: 8. Germline V lookup: CDR1 LNHDA, CDR2 SQIVND (reference sequence). Here the CDR3 reads CASSRAGTGPYEQYF. The DNA for the CDR3 is TGTGCCAGTAGTAGAGCCGGGACAGGGCCTTACGAGCAGTACTTC.

The chain is built from TRBV9 and TRBJ2-1, with TRBD2 matching 11 bases. With V trimmed by 4 bases and J by 12 bases, 9 bases remained unmatched. The CDR3 covers 14 residues. Per the germline V gene, CDR1 is SGDLS and CDR2 is YYNGEE. The CDR3 loop is CASSRLGLAAGQFF. The CDR3 DNA is TGTGCCAGCAGCCGTCTGGGACTAGCGGCGGGGCAGTTCTTC.

The chain is built from TRBV6-2 or TRBV6-3 and TRBJ1-1; perhaps TRBD1 as D (5 bases). The CDR3 consists of 15 residues. V was pared by 2 bases and J by 0 bases, with 10 bases between. Germline lookup yields CDR1 MNHEY and CDR2 SVGEGT. CDR3 region: CASSYGRQMNTEAFF. The DNA for the CDR3 is TGTGCCAGCAGTTACGGACGACAGATGAACACTGAAGCTTTCTTT.

The chain couples TRBV10-3 to TRBJ1-4; D unclear. The CDR3 consists of 13 residues. The V gene's germline CDR1 is ENHRY and CDR2 SYGVKD. V lost 7 bases and J 4 bases, leaving 10 bases between the germline ends. The CDR3 DNA reads as TGTGCCATCATGGAGTCCCTTAATGAAAAACTGTTTTTT. Its translation: CAIMESLNEKLFF.

The chain joins TRBV3-1 (or the pseudogene TRBV3-2) to TRBJ2-7; D perhaps matches TRBD2 (5 bases). Trimming removed 2 bases at V and 3 bases at J, with 11 bases between. CDR1 and CDR2 (germline): LGHDT, YNNKEL (reference sequence). The CDR3 is 14 residues long. CDR3 residues: CASSQRLLLYEQYF. DNA of the CDR3: TGTGCCAGCAGCCAAAGACTACTCCTCTACGAGCAGTACTTC.

The J gene is TRBJ2-2, the V gene TRBV5-6; TRBD1 matches at 7 bases. The CDR3 is made up of 15 amino acids. The V segment lost 0 bases and the J segment 4 bases; nucleotides outside the gene matches: 3. Looked up from germline, CDR1 is SGHDT and CDR2 is YYEEEE. For the CDR3, the DNA is TGTGCCAGCAGCTTGGTACAGGGGCTCACCGGGGAGCTGTTTTTT. Translation gives CASSLVQGLTGELFF.

Comments on this clone: This specimen includes other DNA sequences encoding the same CDR3. The rearrangement uses TRBV15 and TRBJ1-5, with D perhaps matching TRBD1 (5 bases). There are 12 residues in the CDR3. Trimming pared 8 bases from V and 6 bases from J, leaving 11 bases between. Per the germline V gene, CDR1 is LNHNV and CDR2 is YYDKDF (reference sequence). The CDR3 DNA is TGTGCCACCGGGTGGGGGGGTCAGCCCCAGCATTTT. This encodes CATGWGGQPQHF.

The V call is TRBV2, the J call TRBJ2-2, with TRBD2 as a possible D gene (5 bases). Germline V gene data show CDR1 as SNHLY and CDR2 as FYNNEI. The CDR3 runs 15 residues. V lost 3 bases and J lost 6, with 14 bases in between. For the CDR3, the DNA is TGTGCCAGCAGTGATAGAGGGCCTCTAGCCGGGGAGCTGTTTTTT. Translated: CASSDRGPLAGELFF.

The chain links TRBV5-1 to TRBJ1-4; 7 nucleotides align to TRBD1. Germline V lookup: CDR1 SGHRS, CDR2 YFSETQ. With 0 bases clipped from V and 7 bases from J, the junction kept 3 bases outside the gene matches. The CDR3 runs 14 residues. CDR3 sequence reads: CASSLGQGGEKLFF. Here the CDR3 DNA reads TGCGCCAGCAGCTTGGGACAGGGTGGTGAAAAACTGTTTTTT.

This clone has just one count. This chain uses TRBV21-1 with TRBJ2-7; the table's D call, TRBD1, was not checked against the DNA. TRBV21-1 is listed as a pseudogene. The length of the CDR3 is 16 residues. The CDR3 reads CASSKGTVTGVYEQYF. CDR3 coding DNA: TGTGCCAGCAGCAAAGGGACGGTCACAGGGGTCTACGAGCAGTACTTC.

The V call is TRBV18, the J call TRBJ2-7, with TRBD2 matching 12 bases. The germline CDR1 and CDR2 sequences are KGHSH and LQKENI. The CDR3 covers 15 residues. With V trimmed by 3 bases and J by 3 bases, 3 bases remained unmatched. This CDR3 is CASSPTSGGGYEQYF. DNA of the CDR3: TGTGCCAGCTCACCGACTAGCGGGGGAGGCTACGAGCAGTACTTC.

This clone was detected only once. The chain joins TRBV3-1 (or the pseudogene TRBV3-2) to TRBJ2-4; tentatively, D is TRBD1 (6 bases). CDR1 and CDR2 (germline): LGHDT, YNNKEL (reference sequence). This CDR3 has 13 amino acids. V lost 1 base and J lost 12, with 13 bases in between. The DNA of the CDR3 is TGTGCCAGCAGCCAAGGGGGCAGGGGAAGTCAGTACTTC. This sequence encodes CASSQGGRGSQYF.

The J gene is TRBJ1-4, the V gene TRBV6-5, with a possible D match to TRBD1 (6 bases). V shed 6 bases and J shed 3 bases, with 14 bases lying between them. The CDR3 contains 15 residues. From germline, CDR1 is MNHEY and CDR2 SVGAGI. The CDR3 is CASRGAYTANEKLFF. In DNA, the CDR3 is TGTGCCAGCAGGGGGGCGTATACGGCTAATGAAAAACTGTTTTTT.

The rearrangement links TRBV4-3 to TRBJ1-5, with D tentatively TRBD1 (6 bases). V lost 0 bases and J lost 3, with 9 bases in between. Germline V gene data show CDR1 as LGHNA and CDR2 as YSLEER. The CDR3 spans 15 residues. The CDR3 DNA reads as TGCGCCAGCAGCCAAGATAGGACAGTCAATCAGCCCCAGCATTTT. Its protein is CASSQDRTVNQPQHF.

The chain recombines TRBV7-2 with TRBJ2-4; the match to TRBD2 covers 9 bases. This CDR3 has 15 residues. Trimming cost V 5 bases and J 7 bases; bases outside gene matches: 9. Germline values: CDR1 SGHTA, CDR2 FQGNSA. CDR3: CASSPTSGAGNIQYF. The CDR3, as DNA: TGTGCCAGCAGCCCGACTAGCGGAGCAGGGAACATTCAGTACTTC.